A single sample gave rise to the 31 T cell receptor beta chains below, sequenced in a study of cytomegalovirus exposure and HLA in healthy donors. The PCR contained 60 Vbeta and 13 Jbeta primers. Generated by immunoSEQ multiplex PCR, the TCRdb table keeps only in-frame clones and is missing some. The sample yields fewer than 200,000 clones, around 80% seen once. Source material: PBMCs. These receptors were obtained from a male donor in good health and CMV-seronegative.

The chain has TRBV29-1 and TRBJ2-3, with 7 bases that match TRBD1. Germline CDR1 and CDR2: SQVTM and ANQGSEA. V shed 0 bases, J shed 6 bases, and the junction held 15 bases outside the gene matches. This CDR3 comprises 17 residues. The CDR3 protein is CSVEDQFGKGALDTQYF. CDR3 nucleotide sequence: TGCAGCGTTGAAGATCAATTCGGGAAGGGGGCGTTGGATACGCAGTATTTT.

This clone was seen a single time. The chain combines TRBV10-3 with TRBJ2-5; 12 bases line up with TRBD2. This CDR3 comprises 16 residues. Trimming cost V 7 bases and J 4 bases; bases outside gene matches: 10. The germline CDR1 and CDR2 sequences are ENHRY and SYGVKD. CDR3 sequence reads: CAITTSTSGGRETQYF. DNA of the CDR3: TGTGCCATCACTACCTCGACTAGCGGGGGAAGAGAGACCCAGTACTTC.

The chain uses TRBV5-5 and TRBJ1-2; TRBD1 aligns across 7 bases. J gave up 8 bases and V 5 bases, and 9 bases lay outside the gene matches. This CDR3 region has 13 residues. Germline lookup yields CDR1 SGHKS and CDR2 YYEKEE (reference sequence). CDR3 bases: TGTGCCAGCAGACGGACAGGACTCGGGGGCTACACCTTC. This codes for CASRRTGLGGYTF.

The CDR3 loop is CASRGRLSYGYTF. CDR3 nucleotide sequence: TGTGCCAGTAGGGGGAGGCTCAGCTATGGCTACACCTTC. The genes are TRBV19 and TRBJ1-2, with D uncertain. The CDR3 runs 13 residues. V dropped 6 bases and J dropped 4 bases, with 12 bases sitting between them. Germline V gives CDR1 LNHDA, CDR2 SQIVND (reference sequence).

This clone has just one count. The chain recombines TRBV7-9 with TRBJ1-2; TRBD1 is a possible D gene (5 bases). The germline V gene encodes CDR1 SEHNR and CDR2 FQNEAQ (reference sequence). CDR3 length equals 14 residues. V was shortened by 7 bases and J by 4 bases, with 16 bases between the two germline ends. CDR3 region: CASKRDGGSYGYTF. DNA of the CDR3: TGTGCCAGCAAGAGGGACGGAGGGTCCTATGGCTACACCTTC. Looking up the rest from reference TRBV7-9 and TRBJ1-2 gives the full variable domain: DTGVSQNPRHKITKRGQNVTFRCDPISEHNRLYWYRQTLGQGPEFLTYFQNEAQLEKSRLLSDRFSAERPKGSFSTLEIQRTEQGDSAMYLCASKRDGGSYGYTFGSGTRLTVV.

CDR3 sequence reads: CASDSGSGLGQFF. The CDR3 DNA reads TGTGCCAGTGATAGCGGGTCAGGTTTGGGGCAGTTCTTC. The chain carries TRBV19 and TRBJ2-1, with 7 nucleotides matching TRBD2. Losses at the gene ends were 8 bases for V and 12 bases for J; bases not matched to a gene: 13. Germline CDR1 and CDR2: LNHDA and SQIVND (reference sequence). CDR3 length equals 13 residues.

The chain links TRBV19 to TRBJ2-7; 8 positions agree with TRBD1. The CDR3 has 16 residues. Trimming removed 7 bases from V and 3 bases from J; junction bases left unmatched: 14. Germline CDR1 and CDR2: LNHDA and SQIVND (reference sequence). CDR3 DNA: TGTGCCAGTAAAAGAGACAGGACAGGGCGACTCTACGAGCAGTACTTC. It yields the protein CASKRDRTGRLYEQYF.

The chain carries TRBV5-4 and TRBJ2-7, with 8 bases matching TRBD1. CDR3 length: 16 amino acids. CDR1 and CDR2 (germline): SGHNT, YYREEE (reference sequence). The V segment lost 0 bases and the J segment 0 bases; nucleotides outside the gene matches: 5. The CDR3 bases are TGTGCCAGCAGCTTGGGCAGGGACAGGTTCTCCTACGAGCAGTACTTC. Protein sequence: CASSLGRDRFSYEQYF.

CDR3 in amino acids: CASTRQGFYGYTF. CDR3 sequence (DNA): TGTGCCAGTACCCGACAGGGATTCTATGGCTACACCTTC. The rearrangement joins TRBV19 to TRBJ1-2; 7 bases agree with TRBD1. CDR1 and CDR2 from the germline V gene are LNHDA and SQIVND (reference sequence). The CDR3 sequence is 13 residues long. With 7 bases clipped from V and 4 bases from J, the junction kept 6 bases outside the gene matches. Combining the CDR3 with reference TRBV19 and TRBJ1-2 gives the whole variable domain DGGITQSPKYLFRKEGQNVTLSCEQNLNHDAMYWYRQDPGQGLRLIYYSQIVNDFQKGDIAEGYSVSREKKESFPLTVTSAQKNPTAFYLCASTRQGFYGYTFGSGTRLTVV.

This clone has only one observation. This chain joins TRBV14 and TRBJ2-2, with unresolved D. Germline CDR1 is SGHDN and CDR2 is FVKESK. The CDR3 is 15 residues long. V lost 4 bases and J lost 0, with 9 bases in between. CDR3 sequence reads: CASSRTSTNTGELFF. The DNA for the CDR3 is TGTGCCAGCAGCCGCACGAGCACGAACACCGGGGAGCTGTTTTTT.

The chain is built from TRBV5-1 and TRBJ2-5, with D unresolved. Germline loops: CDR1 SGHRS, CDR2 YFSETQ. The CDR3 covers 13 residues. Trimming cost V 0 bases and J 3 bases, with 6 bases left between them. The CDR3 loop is CASSLALEETQYF. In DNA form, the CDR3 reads TGCGCCAGCAGCTTGGCTTTAGAAGAGACCCAGTACTTC. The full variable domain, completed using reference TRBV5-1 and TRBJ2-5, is KAGVTQTPRYLIKTRGQQVTLSCSPISGHRSVSWYQQTPGQGLQFLFEYFSETQRNKGNFPGRFSGRQFSNSRSEMNVSTLELGDSALYLCASSLALEETQYFGPGTRLLVL.

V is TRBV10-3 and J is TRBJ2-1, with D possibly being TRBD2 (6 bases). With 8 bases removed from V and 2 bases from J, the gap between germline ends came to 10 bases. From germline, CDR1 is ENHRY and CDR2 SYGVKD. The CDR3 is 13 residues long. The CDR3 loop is CAIAAGTYNEQFF. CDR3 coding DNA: TGTGCCATCGCGGCGGGGACCTACAATGAGCAGTTCTTC.

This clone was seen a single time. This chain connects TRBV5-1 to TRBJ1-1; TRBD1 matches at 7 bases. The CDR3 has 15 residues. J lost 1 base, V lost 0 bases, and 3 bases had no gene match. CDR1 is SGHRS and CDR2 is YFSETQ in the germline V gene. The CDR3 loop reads CASSLVGTANTEAFF. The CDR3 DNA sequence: TGCGCCAGCAGCTTGGTCGGGACAGCGAACACTGAAGCTTTCTTT. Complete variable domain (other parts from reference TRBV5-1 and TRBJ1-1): KAGVTQTPRYLIKTRGQQVTLSCSPISGHRSVSWYQQTPGQGLQFLFEYFSETQRNKGNFPGRFSGRQFSNSRSEMNVSTLELGDSALYLCASSLVGTANTEAFFGQGTRLTVV.

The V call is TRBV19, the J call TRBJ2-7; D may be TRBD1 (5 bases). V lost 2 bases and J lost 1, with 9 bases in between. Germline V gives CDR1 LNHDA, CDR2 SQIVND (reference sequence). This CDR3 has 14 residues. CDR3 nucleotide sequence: TGTGCCAGTAGTATACAGGGTCAATCCTACGAGCAGTACTTC. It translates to CASSIQGQSYEQYF.

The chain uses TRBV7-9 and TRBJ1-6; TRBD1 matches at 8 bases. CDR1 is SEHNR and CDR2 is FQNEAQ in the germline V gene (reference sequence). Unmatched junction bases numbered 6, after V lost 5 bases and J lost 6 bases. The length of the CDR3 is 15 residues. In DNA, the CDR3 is TGTGCCAGCAGCAACCGGGACAGGCGTAATTCACCCCTCCACTTT. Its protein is CASSNRDRRNSPLHF.

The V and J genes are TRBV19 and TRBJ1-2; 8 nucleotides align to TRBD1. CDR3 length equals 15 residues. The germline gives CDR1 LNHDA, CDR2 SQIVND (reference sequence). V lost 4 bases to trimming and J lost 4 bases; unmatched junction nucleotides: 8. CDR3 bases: TGTGCCAGTAGTACCGGACAGGGATCTTCCTATGGCTACACCTTC. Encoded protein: CASSTGQGSSYGYTF.

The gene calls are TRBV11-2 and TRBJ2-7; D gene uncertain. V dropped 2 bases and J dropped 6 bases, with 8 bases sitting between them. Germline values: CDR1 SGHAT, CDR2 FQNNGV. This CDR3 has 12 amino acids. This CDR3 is CASSLMSREQYF. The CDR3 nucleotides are TGTGCCAGCAGCTTAATGAGTCGCGAGCAGTACTTC. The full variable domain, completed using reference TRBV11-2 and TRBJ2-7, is EAGVAQSPRYKIIEKRQSVAFWCNPISGHATLYWYQQILGQGPKLLIQFQNNGVVDDSQLPKDRFSAERLKGVDSTLKIQPAKLEDSAVYLCASSLMSREQYFGPGTRLTVT.

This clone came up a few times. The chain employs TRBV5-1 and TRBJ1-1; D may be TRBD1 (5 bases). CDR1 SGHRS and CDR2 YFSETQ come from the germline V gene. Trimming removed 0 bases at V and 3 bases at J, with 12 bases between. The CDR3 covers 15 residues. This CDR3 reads CASSLGAPGDTEAFF. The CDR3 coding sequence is TGCGCCAGCAGCTTGGGAGCCCCGGGGGACACTGAAGCTTTCTTT.

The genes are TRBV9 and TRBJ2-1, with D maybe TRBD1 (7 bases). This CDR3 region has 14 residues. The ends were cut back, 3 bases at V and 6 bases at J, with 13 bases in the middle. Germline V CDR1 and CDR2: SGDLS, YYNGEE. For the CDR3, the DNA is TGTGCCAGCAGCGCGACAGGGAGGACCAATGAGCAGTTCTTC. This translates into CASSATGRTNEQFF.

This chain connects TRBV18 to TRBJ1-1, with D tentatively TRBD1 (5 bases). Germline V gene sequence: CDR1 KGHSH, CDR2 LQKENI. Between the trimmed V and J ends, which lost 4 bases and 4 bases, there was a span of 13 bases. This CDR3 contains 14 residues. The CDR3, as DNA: TGTGCCAGCTCACGGCTCGGGGGAGGCACTGAAGCTTTCTTT. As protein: CASSRLGGGTEAFF.

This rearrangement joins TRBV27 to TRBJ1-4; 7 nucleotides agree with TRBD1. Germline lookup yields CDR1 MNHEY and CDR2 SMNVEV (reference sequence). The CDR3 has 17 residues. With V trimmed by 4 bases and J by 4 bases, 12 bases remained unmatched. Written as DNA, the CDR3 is TGTGCCAGCAGTTCGCTACTCGGGACAGTACGTAATGAAAAACTGTTTTTT. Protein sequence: CASSSLLGTVRNEKLFF.

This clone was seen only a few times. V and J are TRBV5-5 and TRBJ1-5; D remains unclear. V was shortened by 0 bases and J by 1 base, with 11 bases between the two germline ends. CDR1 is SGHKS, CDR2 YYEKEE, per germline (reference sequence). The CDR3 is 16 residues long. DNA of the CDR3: TGTGCCAGCAGCTTGGTGTTAGAACCAAGCAATCAGCCCCAGCATTTT. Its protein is CASSLVLEPSNQPQHF.

CDR3 region: CASSRGTGRALAKNIQYF. DNA for the CDR3: TGTGCCAGCTCCCGCGGGACAGGGCGGGCCCTAGCCAAAAACATTCAGTACTTC. V and J are TRBV18 and TRBJ2-4, with TRBD1 matching over 9 bases. The CDR3 runs to 18 residues. The germline V gene encodes CDR1 KGHSH and CDR2 LQKENI. Trimming at V came to 6 bases and at J to 0 bases, leaving 12 bases not matched to a gene.

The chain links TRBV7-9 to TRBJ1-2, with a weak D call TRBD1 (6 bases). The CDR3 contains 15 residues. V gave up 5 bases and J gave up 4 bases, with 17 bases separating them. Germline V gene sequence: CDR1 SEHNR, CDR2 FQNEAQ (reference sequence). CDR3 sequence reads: CASSRTGFGGYGYTF. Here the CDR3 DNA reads TGTGCCAGCAGCAGAACAGGGTTTGGGGGCTATGGCTACACCTTC.

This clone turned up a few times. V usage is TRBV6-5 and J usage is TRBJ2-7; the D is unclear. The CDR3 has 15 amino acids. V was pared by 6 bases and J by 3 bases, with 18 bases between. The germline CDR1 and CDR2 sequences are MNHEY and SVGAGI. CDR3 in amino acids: CASRSDGRQDYEQYF. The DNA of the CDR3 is TGTGCCAGCAGAAGTGACGGTCGGCAGGACTACGAGCAGTACTTC.

CDR3 sequence: CASSLNVGQSYEQYF. CDR3 bases: TGTGCCAGCAGCTTAAACGTGGGACAGAGCTACGAGCAGTACTTC. The chain uses TRBV7-7 and TRBJ2-7, with TRBD1 matching 7 bases. Looked up from germline, CDR1 is SSHAT and CDR2 is FNYEAQ (reference sequence). Germline trimming cut 2 bases from V and 3 bases from J; bases unmatched to any gene: 7. This CDR3 is built from 15 residues. The variable domain in full, completed from reference TRBV7-7 and TRBJ2-7, reads GAGVSQSPRYKVTKRGQDVTLRCDPISSHATLYWYQQALGQGPEFLTYFNYEAQPDKSGLPSDRFSAERPEGSISTLTIQRTEQRDSAMYRCASSLNVGQSYEQYFGPGTRLTVT.

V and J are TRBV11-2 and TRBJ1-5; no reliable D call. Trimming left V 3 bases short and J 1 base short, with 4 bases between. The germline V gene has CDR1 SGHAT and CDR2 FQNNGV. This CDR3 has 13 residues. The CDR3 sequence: CASSFASNQPQHF. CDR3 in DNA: TGTGCCAGCAGCTTCGCGAGCAATCAGCCCCAGCATTTT.

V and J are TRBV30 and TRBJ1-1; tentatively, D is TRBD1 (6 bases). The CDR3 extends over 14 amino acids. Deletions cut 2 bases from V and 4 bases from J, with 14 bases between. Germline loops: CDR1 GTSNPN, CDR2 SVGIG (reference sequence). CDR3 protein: CAWSKLQGTTEAFF. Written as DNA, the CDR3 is TGTGCCTGGAGTAAATTACAGGGAACCACTGAAGCTTTCTTT. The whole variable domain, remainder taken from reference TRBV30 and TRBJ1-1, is SQTIHQWPATLVQPVGSPLSLECTVEGTSNPNLYWYRQAAGRGLQLLFYSVGIGQISSEVPQNLSASRPQDRQFILSSKKLLLSDSGFYLCAWSKLQGTTEAFFGQGTRLTVV.

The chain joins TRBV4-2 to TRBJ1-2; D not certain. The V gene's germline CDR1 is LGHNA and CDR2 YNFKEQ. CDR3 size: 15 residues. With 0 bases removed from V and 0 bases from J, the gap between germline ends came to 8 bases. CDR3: CASSQDYQANYGYTF. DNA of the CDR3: TGTGCCAGCAGCCAAGATTATCAGGCTAACTATGGCTACACCTTC.

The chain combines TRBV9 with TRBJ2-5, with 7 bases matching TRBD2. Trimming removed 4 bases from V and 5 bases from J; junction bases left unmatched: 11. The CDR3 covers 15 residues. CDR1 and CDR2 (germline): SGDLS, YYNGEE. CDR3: CASSLASGVRETQYF. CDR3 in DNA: TGTGCCAGCAGCCTGGCCAGCGGGGTGAGGGAGACCCAGTACTTC.

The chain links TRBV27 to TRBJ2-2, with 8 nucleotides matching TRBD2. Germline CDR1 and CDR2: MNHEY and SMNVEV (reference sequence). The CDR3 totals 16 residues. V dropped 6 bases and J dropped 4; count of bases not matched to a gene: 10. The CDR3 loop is CASRPPGGARTGELFF. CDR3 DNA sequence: TGTGCCAGCAGACCCCCCGGGGGGGCCCGCACCGGGGAGCTGTTTTTT.